A selection of T cell receptor beta chains follows, all from one sample in a study of T cell repertoires and Cas9 in healthy adults. This table comes from immunoSEQ multiplex PCR, and its TCRdb copy is limited to in-frame clones, with some not included. The table includes approximately 1,500 clones, 93% detected once. Sequenced sample: SpCas9-reactive CD4+ effector T cells (CD137+, CD154-, CD25-, CD127+) from PBMCs; culture status not recorded. These TCRs come from a human donor in good health. Each CDR3 is given without its conserved first and last residue.

13	TRBV7-2	ASSREPLAYNEQF
13	TRBV6-5	ASSYTTGGSEKLF
10	TRBV7-9	ASSYTGEGYT
12	TRBV25-1	ASSDGTGRGPQH
12	TRBV28	ASSLGLAPNEQF
14	TRBV7-2	ASSRGHRPSGNTIY
12	TRBV6-5	ASSLGLAGDTQY
13	TRBV7-2	ASSPARLAADTQY
11	TRBV30	AWSVQLDEKLF
12	TRBV6-1	ASSSGGSTDTQY
10	TRBV6-6	ASSLLSTEAF
10	TRBV28	ASSLGSFEAF
15	TRBV4-1	ASSRPGQGANTGELF
8	TRBV7-2	ASSFGTQY
14	TRBV6-1	ASSEALLIGNSPLH
13	TRBV6-6	ASSYGQAPVSEAF
13	TRBV15	ATSRGLASTDTQY
11	TRBV25-1	ASSDRLNEKLF
15	TRBV2	ASSDGRTNPGQETQY
13	TRBV6-4	ASSDSSGGTDTQY
11	TRBV7-2	ASSSDRAETQY
14	TRBV4-1	ASSQVGQGKLYGYT
10	TRBV7-2	ASSLGTYEQY
9	TRBV25-1	ASSNYHEQY
12	TRBV7-8	ASSLGPLSYEQY
14	TRBV18	ASSPPGTSSYNEQF
14	TRBV4-3	ASSHLTSGGDNEQF
18	TRBV27	ASSPKLRVLAASSYNEQF
11	TRBV28	ASSSGTRGTQY
13	TRBV7-2	ASSSWTGDTDTQY
10	TRBV7-8	ASSTTSLEQF
12	TRBV4-3	ASRGQGTTYGYT
15	TRBV29-1	SGYYGQGAYGRTEAF
12	TRBV21-1	ASSNEWGNEKLF
12	TRBV5-1	ASSLVATNEKLF
12	TRBV28	ASSLQGLNQPQH
13	TRBV12-5	ASGKTGSSSYEQY
11	TRBV6-5	ASSPSPSGSQY
12	TRBV9	ASSVGNLGYGYT
14	TRBV7-2	ASSLGPGRSTDTQY
13	TRBV7-3	ASSSAGGACYEQY